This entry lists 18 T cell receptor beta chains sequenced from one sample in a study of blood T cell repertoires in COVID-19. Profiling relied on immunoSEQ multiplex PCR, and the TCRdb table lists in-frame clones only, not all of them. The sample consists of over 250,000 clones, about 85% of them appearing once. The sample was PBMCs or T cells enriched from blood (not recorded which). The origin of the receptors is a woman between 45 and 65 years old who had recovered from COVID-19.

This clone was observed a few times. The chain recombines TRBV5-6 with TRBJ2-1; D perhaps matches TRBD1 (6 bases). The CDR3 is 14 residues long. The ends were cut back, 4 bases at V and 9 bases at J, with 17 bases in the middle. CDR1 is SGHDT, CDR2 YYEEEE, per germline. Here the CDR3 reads CASSPNRVGREQFF. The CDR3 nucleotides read TGTGCCAGCAGCCCGAACAGGGTCGGTCGTGAGCAGTTCTTC.

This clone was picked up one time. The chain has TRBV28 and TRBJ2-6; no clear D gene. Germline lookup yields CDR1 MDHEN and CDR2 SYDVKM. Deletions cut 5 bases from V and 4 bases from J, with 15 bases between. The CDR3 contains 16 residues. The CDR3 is CASSGHPLVGANVLTF. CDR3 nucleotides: TGTGCCAGCAGTGGGCACCCTCTCGTAGGGGCCAACGTCCTGACTTTC.

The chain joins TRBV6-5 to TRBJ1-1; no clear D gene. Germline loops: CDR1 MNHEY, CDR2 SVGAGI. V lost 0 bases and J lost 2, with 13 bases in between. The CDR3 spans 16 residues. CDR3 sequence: CASSYSTAQINTEAFF. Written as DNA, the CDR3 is TGTGCCAGCAGTTACTCCACGGCACAGATAAACACTGAAGCTTTCTTT.

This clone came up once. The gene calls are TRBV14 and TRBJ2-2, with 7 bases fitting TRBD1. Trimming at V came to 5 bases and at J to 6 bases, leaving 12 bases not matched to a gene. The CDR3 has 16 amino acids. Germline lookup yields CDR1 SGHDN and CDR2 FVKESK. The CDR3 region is CASSIRQGARPGELFF. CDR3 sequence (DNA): TGTGCCAGCAGCATTCGACAGGGTGCGAGACCCGGGGAGCTGTTTTTT.

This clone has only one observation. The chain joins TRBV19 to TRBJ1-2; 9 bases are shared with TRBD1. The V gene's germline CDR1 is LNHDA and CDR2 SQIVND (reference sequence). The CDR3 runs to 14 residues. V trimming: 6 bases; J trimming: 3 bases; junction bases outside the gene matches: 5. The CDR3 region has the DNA TGTGCCAGTAGAATCACAGGGGGCGACTATGGCTACACCTTC. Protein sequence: CASRITGGDYGYTF.

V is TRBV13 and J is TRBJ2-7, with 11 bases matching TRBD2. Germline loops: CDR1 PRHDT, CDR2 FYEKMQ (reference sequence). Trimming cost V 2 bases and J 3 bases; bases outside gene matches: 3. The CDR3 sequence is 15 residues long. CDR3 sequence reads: CASSLYTSGSYEQYF. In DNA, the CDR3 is TGTGCCAGCAGCTTATATACTAGCGGGAGCTACGAGCAGTACTTC.

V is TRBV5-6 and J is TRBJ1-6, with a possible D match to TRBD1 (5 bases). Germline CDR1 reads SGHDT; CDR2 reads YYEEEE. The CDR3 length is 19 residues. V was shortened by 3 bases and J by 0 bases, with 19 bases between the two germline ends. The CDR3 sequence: CASSYSYRDGSSYNSPLHF. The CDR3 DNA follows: TGTGCCAGCAGCTACTCTTACCGGGACGGGAGCTCCTATAATTCACCCCTCCACTTT.

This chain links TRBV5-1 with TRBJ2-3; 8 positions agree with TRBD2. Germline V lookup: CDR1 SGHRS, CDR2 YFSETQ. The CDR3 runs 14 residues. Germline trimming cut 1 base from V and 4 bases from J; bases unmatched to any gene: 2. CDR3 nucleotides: TGCGCCAGCAGCTTGCGGGAGGGGGCAGATACGCAGTATTTT. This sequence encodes CASSLREGADTQYF.

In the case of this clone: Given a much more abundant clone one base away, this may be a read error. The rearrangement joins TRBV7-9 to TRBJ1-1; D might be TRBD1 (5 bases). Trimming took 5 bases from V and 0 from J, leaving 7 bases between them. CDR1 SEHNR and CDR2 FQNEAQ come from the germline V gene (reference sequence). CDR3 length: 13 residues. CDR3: CASSETVNTEAFF. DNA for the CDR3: TGTGCCAGCAGCGAGACAGTGAACACTGAAGCTTTCTTT. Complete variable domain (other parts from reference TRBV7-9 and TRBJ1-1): DTGVSQNPRHKITKRGQNVTFRCDPISEHNRLYWYRQTLGQGPEFLTYFQNEAQLEKSRLLSDRFSAERPKGSFSTLEIQRTEQGDSAMYLCASSETVNTEAFFGQGTRLTVV.

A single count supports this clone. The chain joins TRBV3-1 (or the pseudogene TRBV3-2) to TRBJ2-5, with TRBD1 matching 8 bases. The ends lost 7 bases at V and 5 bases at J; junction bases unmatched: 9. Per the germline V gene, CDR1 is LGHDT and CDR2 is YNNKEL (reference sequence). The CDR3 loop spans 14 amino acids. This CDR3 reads CASIDQGAWETQYF. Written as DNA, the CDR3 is TGTGCCAGCATCGACCAGGGGGCCTGGGAGACCCAGTACTTC.

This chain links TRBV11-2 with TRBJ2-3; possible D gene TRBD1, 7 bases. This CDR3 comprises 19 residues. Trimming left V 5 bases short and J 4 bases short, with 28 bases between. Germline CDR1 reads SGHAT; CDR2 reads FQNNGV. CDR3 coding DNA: TGTGCCAGCAGCGCGTCCCGAAAAAACAGGGGCGGGAATGCAGATACGCAGTATTTT. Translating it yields CASSASRKNRGGNADTQYF.

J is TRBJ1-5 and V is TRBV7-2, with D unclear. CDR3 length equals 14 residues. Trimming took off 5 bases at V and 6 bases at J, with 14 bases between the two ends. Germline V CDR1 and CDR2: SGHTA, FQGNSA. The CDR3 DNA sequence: TGTGCCAGCAGCGGAGAGATACGAGGTCAGCCCCAGCATTTT. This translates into CASSGEIRGQPQHF. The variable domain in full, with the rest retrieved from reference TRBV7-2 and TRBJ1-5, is GAGVSQSPSNKVTEKGKDVELRCDPISGHTALYWYRQSLGQGLEFLIYFQGNSAPDKSGLPSDRFSAERTGGSVSTLTIQRTQQEDSAVYLCASSGEIRGQPQHFGDGTRLSIL.

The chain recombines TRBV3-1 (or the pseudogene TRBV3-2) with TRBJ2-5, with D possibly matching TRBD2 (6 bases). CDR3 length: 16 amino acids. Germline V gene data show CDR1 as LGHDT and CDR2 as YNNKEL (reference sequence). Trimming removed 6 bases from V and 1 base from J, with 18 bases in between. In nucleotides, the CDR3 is TGTGCCAGCAGAATGACCGGGACTCGTTCCCAAGAGACCCAGTACTTC. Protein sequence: CASRMTGTRSQETQYF.

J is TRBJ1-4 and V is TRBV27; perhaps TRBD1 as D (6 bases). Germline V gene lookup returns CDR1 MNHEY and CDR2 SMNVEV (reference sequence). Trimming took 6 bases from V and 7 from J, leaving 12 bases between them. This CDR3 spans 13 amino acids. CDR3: CASSRRGGEKLFF. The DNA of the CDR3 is TGTGCCAGCAGCCGCAGGGGTGGTGAAAAACTGTTTTTT.

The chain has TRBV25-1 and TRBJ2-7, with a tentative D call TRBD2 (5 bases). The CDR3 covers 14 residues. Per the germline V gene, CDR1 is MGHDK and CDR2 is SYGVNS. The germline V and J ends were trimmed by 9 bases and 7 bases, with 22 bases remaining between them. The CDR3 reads CASGPAGRNLEQYF. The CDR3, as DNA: TGTGCCAGTGGCCCCGCGGGTCGCAACTTGGAGCAGTACTTC.

The chain's CDR3 is CASSQEGTGTNEKLFF. The DNA for the CDR3 is TGTGCCAGCAGCCAAGAGGGGACAGGGACTAATGAAAAACTGTTTTTT. The chain uses TRBV3-1 (or the pseudogene TRBV3-2) and TRBJ1-4; 9 bases align to TRBD1. J was trimmed by 2 bases and V by 0 bases; bases with no gene match: 1. This CDR3 comprises 16 residues. Germline V gene sequence: CDR1 LGHDT, CDR2 YNNKEL (reference sequence).

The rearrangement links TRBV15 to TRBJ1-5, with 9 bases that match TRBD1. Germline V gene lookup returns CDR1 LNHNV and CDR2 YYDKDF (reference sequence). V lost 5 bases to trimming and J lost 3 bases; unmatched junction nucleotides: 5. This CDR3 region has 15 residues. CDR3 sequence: CATSAGTGINQPQHF. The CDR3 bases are TGTGCCACCAGCGCCGGGACAGGGATCAATCAGCCCCAGCATTTT.

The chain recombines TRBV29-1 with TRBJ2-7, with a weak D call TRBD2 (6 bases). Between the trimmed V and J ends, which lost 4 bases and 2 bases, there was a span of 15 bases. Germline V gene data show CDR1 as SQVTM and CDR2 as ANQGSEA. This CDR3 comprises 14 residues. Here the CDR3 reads CSVAVGRTTYEQYF. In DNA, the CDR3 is TGCAGCGTTGCTGTAGGACGGACTACCTACGAGCAGTACTTC.